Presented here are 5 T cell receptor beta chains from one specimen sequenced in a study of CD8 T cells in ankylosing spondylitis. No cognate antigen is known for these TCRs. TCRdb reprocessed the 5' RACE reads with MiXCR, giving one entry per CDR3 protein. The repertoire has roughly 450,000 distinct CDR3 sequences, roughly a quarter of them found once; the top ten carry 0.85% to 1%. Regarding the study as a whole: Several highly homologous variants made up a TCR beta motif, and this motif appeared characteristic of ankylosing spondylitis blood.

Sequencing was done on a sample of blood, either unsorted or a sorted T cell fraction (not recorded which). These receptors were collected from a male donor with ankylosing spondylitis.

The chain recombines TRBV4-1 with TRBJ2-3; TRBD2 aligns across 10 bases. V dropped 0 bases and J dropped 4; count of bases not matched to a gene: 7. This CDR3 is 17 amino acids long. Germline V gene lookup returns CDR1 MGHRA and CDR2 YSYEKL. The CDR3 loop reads CASSQDGPLAGADTQYF. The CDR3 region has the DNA TGCGCCAGCAGCCAAGATGGGCCCCTAGCGGGAGCAGATACGCAGTATTTT.

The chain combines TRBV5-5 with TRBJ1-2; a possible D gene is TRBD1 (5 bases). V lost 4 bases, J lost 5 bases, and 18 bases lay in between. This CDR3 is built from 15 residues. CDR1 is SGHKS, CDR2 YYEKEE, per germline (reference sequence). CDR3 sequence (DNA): TGTGCCAGCAGCGCGGTCCCCGGGGCCTCATATGGCTACACCTTC. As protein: CASSAVPGASYGYTF. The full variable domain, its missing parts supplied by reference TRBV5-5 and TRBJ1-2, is DAGVTQSPTHLIKTRGQQVTLRCSPISGHKSVSWYQQVLGQGPQFIFQYYEKEERGRGNFPDRFSARQFPNYSSELNVNALLLGDSALYLCASSAVPGASYGYTFGSGTRLTVV.

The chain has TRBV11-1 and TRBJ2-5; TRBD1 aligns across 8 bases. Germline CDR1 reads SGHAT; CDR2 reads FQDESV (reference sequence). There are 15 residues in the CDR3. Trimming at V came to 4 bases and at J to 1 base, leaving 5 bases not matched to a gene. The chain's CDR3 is CASSYRDRPQETQYF. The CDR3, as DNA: TGTGCCAGCAGCTACCGGGACAGGCCCCAAGAGACCCAGTACTTC.

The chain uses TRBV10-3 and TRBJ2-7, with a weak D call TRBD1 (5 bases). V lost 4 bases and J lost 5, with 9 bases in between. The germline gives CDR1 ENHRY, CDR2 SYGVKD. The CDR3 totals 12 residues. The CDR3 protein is CAISAQGNEQYV. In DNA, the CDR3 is TGTGCCATCAGTGCTCAGGGTAACGAGCAGTACGTC.

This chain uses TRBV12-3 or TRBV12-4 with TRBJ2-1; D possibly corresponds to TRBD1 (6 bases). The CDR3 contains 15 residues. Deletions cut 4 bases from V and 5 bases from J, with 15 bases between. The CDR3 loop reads CASSYAGTTNNEQFF. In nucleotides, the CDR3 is TGTGCCAGCAGTTACGCCGGGACAACAAACAATGAGCAGTTCTTC.